The 2 T cell receptor beta chains presented below share a single source sample, sequenced in a study of CD8+ T cells in alopecia areata. Reverse transcription of extracted RNA yielded cDNA, which provided the sequencing template. Some clones are missing from TCRdb's copy, which holds only in-frame ones; the method was immunoSEQ multiplex PCR. The table lists roughly 200,000 clones, more than 30% of them singletons. This sample's treatment: oral pan-JAK inhibitor, 5-10 mg twice daily. Material: CD4+ T cells sorted from blood, obtained between weeks 30 and 35, from a patient treated with tofacitinib. These receptors all stem from a human donor with alopecia areata.

The V and J genes are TRBV9 and TRBJ1-5, with a weak D call TRBD1 (5 bases). Germline-derived CDR1 and CDR2 are SGDLS and YYNGEE. V lost 0 bases, J lost 0 bases, and 16 bases lay in between. CDR3 length: 18 amino acids. The CDR3 DNA reads TGTGCCAGCAGCGTAGCTACGGCGGGGGGATATAGCAATCAGCCCCAGCATTTT. Protein sequence: CASSVATAGGYSNQPQHF.

The chain has TRBV2 and TRBJ2-7; D is unresolved. The germline gives CDR1 SNHLY, CDR2 FYNNEI. The V end was cut by 3 bases, the J end by 0 bases, with 3 bases between. The CDR3 length is 12 residues. This chain's CDR3 is CASSEFSYEQYF. The DNA of the CDR3 is TGTGCCAGCAGTGAGTTCTCCTACGAGCAGTACTTC.